A single sample is the source of the 3 T cell receptor beta chains below, sequenced in a study of blood T cells in healthy people across ages. Using a J-beta primer mix together with a sample-barcoded 5' primer, a second PCR was run for about 6 to 11 cycles. Each CDR3 protein gets one entry after TCRdb re-called the 5' RACE reads with MiXCR. This sample has 780,000 or so distinct CDR3 sequences, with more than 55% found just once. The sequencing input was blood. These TCRs come from a man aged 35 to 55 in good health.

The chain recombines TRBV7-2 with TRBJ2-1, with TRBD2 as a possible D gene (5 bases). V was trimmed by 1 base and J by 13 bases, leaving 17 bases between them. Per germline, CDR1 SGHTA and CDR2 FQGNSA. CDR3 size: 14 residues. Written as DNA, the CDR3 is TGTGCCAGCAGCTTAGGTGGGAACGGGGAGACCCAGTTCTTC. Amino acids: CASSLGGNGETQFF.

J is TRBJ1-1 and V is TRBV9; D unclear. Trimming stripped 0 bases from V and 6 bases from J, with 21 bases between. CDR3 size: 17 residues. Germline V gene data show CDR1 as SGDLS and CDR2 as YYNGEE. The chain's CDR3 is CASSVGTKDISDAEAFF. CDR3 bases: TGTGCCAGCAGCGTAGGGACGAAGGATATATCTGATGCTGAAGCTTTCTTT.

V and J are TRBV7-2 and TRBJ2-3; 8 nucleotides match TRBD2. Germline trimming cut 2 bases from V and 6 bases from J; bases unmatched to any gene: 7. From germline, CDR1 is SGHTA and CDR2 FQGNSA. This CDR3 has 15 residues. CDR3 sequence: CASSLLRGAADTQYF. The CDR3, as DNA: TGTGCCAGCAGCTTATTGCGGGGGGCAGCGGATACGCAGTATTTT.